These 18 T cell receptor beta chains originate from one sample sequenced in a study of shared clonotypes between healthy human individuals. The repertoire was sequenced with immunoSEQ multiplex PCR; TCRdb's copy has only in-frame clones and lacks some. The table shows some 2,000,000 clones, with 90% to 95% occurring only once. Sequencing was done on a sample of naive CD4+ T cells sorted from blood. Subset defined: CD45RA+ positively selected. The receptor source for this set is a man between 18 and 35 years old in good health.

The genes are TRBV5-8 and TRBJ1-5; tentatively, D is TRBD1 (6 bases). The CDR3 consists of 14 residues. Germline CDR1 is SGHTS and CDR2 is YDEGEE. Trimming left V 0 bases short and J 4 bases short, with 8 bases between. The CDR3 DNA reads as TGTGCCAGCAGCTTGGGGACAGCAAATCAGCCCCAGCATTTT. It codes for CASSLGTANQPQHF.

This clone was counted a single time. The chain combines TRBV27 with TRBJ1-5; D remains unclear. With 5 bases removed from V and 2 bases from J, the gap between germline ends came to 7 bases. Germline V CDR1 and CDR2: MNHEY, SMNVEV (reference sequence). The CDR3 loop spans 13 amino acids. CDR3 nucleotide sequence: TGTGCCAGCAGTCAGAGGGGCAATCAGCCCCAGCATTTT. It yields the protein CASSQRGNQPQHF.

The V and J genes are TRBV30 and TRBJ1-6; 8 positions agree with TRBD1. From germline, CDR1 is GTSNPN and CDR2 SVGIG (reference sequence). The V and J ends lost 3 bases and 9 bases, in that order; junction bases with no gene match: 4. The CDR3 has 13 amino acids. This CDR3 is CAWRDRVASPLHF. The CDR3 coding sequence is TGTGCCTGGAGGGACAGGGTGGCTTCACCCCTCCACTTT.

The V call is TRBV10-3, the J call TRBJ1-3; 8 nucleotides align to TRBD1. Germline trimming cut 1 base from V and 4 bases from J; bases unmatched to any gene: 9. The CDR3 sequence is 17 residues long. The V gene's germline CDR1 is ENHRY and CDR2 SYGVKD. In nucleotides, the CDR3 is TGTGCCATCAGTGAGTTCGGTGCGACAGGGGAAGGAAACACCATATATTTT. It encodes CAISEFGATGEGNTIYF.

The gene calls are TRBV11-2 and TRBJ1-2; 9 bases line up with TRBD1. Germline trimming cut 1 base from V and 6 bases from J; bases unmatched to any gene: 3. Germline V gives CDR1 SGHAT, CDR2 FQNNGV. This CDR3 is 14 amino acids long. The CDR3 is CASSLGDREDGYTF. The CDR3 DNA reads as TGTGCCAGCAGCTTAGGGGACAGGGAGGATGGCTACACCTTC.

The genes are TRBV7-2 and TRBJ2-3, with 7 bases fitting TRBD1. CDR1 is SGHTA, CDR2 FQGNSA, per germline. V dropped 0 bases and J dropped 3; count of bases not matched to a gene: 6. The CDR3 is 16 residues long. CDR3 residues: CASSLAGQLGTDTQYF. The CDR3 DNA reads as TGTGCCAGCAGCTTAGCGGGACAGCTAGGGACAGATACGCAGTATTTT.

The CDR3 nucleotides are TGTGCCAGCAGCTTGGAATTAGGGCAGTATTTT. Translated, it gives CASSLELGQYF. The J gene is TRBJ2-3, the V gene TRBV5-8; the D is unclear. The CDR3 extends over 11 amino acids. The ends were cut back, 0 bases at V and 11 bases at J, with 7 bases in the middle. Germline V gene sequence: CDR1 SGHTS, CDR2 YDEGEE.

This clone was seen just once. The chain employs TRBV5-6 and TRBJ1-1; D is undetermined. CDR1 is SGHDT and CDR2 is YYEEEE in the germline V gene. V lost 2 bases and J 8 bases, leaving 10 bases between the germline ends. This CDR3 region has 12 residues. The CDR3 coding sequence is TGTGCCAGCAGCTTAAGATCCTGGGAAGCTTTCTTT. Amino acids: CASSLRSWEAFF.

The chain has TRBV7-2 and TRBJ2-7; D may match TRBD1 or TRBD2 (5 bases each). Germline CDR1 is SGHTA and CDR2 is FQGNSA. This CDR3 contains 15 residues. V shed 1 base and J shed 5 bases, with 15 bases lying between them. In nucleotides, the CDR3 is TGTGCCAGCAGCTTAGAAGGGACGGTGGTTAACGAGCAGTACTTC. It specifies CASSLEGTVVNEQYF.

The chain has TRBV10-3 and TRBJ1-1; D is undetermined. The CDR3 has 14 amino acids. Germline values: CDR1 ENHRY, CDR2 SYGVKD. The V gene lost 8 bases and the J gene lost 2 bases, with 15 bases spanning the gap. CDR3 protein: CAIGDYQGNTEAFF. The CDR3 region has the DNA TGTGCCATCGGGGATTACCAAGGAAACACTGAAGCTTTCTTT.

This chain joins TRBV25-1 and TRBJ2-7, with 10 bases fitting TRBD2. The CDR3 runs to 14 residues. V shed 5 bases, J shed 12 bases, and the junction held 13 bases outside the gene matches. From germline, CDR1 is MGHDK and CDR2 SYGVNS. The CDR3 is CASSLAASGSPPYF. CDR3 in DNA: TGTGCCAGCAGTCTTGCAGCTAGCGGGAGTCCGCCGTACTTC.

The chain is built from TRBV10-3 and TRBJ2-7; D is possibly TRBD1 (6 bases). The germline V and J ends were trimmed by 5 bases and 2 bases, with 19 bases remaining between them. The germline CDR1 and CDR2 sequences are ENHRY and SYGVKD. The CDR3 consists of 16 residues. The CDR3 bases are TGTGCCATCAGTCAGTGGGACAAGGGGTTCGCCTACGAGCAGTACTTC. As protein: CAISQWDKGFAYEQYF.

Regarding this clone: This sample includes further DNA sequences coding for the same CDR3. The chain joins TRBV6-1 to TRBJ2-7; tentatively, D is TRBD2 (6 bases). Germline CDR1 reads MNHNS; CDR2 reads SASEGT. V shed 6 bases and J shed 3 bases, with 12 bases lying between them. CDR3 size: 13 residues. The CDR3 sequence: CASSQGLSYEQYF. The CDR3 nucleotides are TGTGCCAGCAGCCAGGGACTTAGCTACGAGCAGTACTTC.

The chain uses TRBV28 and TRBJ1-1; D not certain. V dropped 5 bases and J dropped 3 bases, with 13 bases sitting between them. CDR1 and CDR2 (germline): MDHEN, SYDVKM. This CDR3 has 14 amino acids. CDR3 amino acids: CASSSPGRHTEAFF. CDR3 bases: TGTGCCAGCAGTAGTCCCGGGAGGCACACTGAAGCTTTCTTT.

This clone was observed a single time. The chain employs TRBV4-2 and TRBJ2-7, with a tentative D call TRBD1 (6 bases). Germline lookup yields CDR1 LGHNA and CDR2 YNFKEQ. Trimming left V 0 bases short and J 4 bases short, with 13 bases between. The CDR3 loop spans 15 amino acids. The DNA for the CDR3 is TGTGCCAGCAGCCAAGAGGCCCAGGGGAATTACGAGCAGTACTTC. Translated: CASSQEAQGNYEQYF.

The chain employs TRBV7-9 and TRBJ2-2; D unclear. In germline, CDR1 is SEHNR, CDR2 FQNEAQ (reference sequence). The CDR3 is 12 amino acids. Deletions cut 4 bases from V and 5 bases from J, with 5 bases between. The CDR3 region has the DNA TGTGCCAGCAGCTCATCAACCGGGGAGCTGTTTTTT. It translates to CASSSSTGELFF.

This clone was recorded once. V and J are TRBV10-2 and TRBJ2-3; D possibly corresponds to TRBD1 (6 bases). The CDR3 length is 14 residues. With 8 bases removed from V and 1 base from J, the gap between germline ends came to 13 bases. Germline lookup yields CDR1 WSHSY and CDR2 SAAADI. Here the CDR3 reads CASSRDTRTDTQYF. CDR3 in DNA: TGCGCCAGCTCCCGGGACACCCGCACAGATACGCAGTATTTT.

As concerns this clone: The sample carries other DNA sequences with the same CDR3. This chain uses TRBV18 with TRBJ1-5, with 7 bases lining up with TRBD1. This CDR3 region has 16 residues. CDR1 KGHSH and CDR2 LQKENI come from the germline V gene. With V trimmed by 1 base and J by 1 base, 4 bases remained unmatched. The CDR3 DNA is TGTGCCAGCTCACCACAGGGGGCTTTGAGCAATCAGCCCCAGCATTTT. Translation: CASSPQGALSNQPQHF.